This T cell receptor (beta chain) was obtained from a study of identical twins. The CDR3 is 12 residues long. One entry per CDR3 protein, called by TCRdb with MiXCR from the 5' RACE reads. The sample shows approximately 220,000 distinct CDR3 sequences, roughly a tenth of them seen only once. As regards this clonotype: A much larger clone lies one base from this, so it may be a read error.

The sequencing input was memory (CD45RO+) T cells sorted from blood. The source of this sequence is a woman between 18 and 29 years old in good health. The chain couples TRBV12-3 or TRBV12-4 to TRBJ1-1, with no clear D. The CDR3 is CARSLVNTEAFF. The DNA for the CDR3 is TGTGCCCGCAGTTTAGTGAACACTGAAGCTTTCTTT.